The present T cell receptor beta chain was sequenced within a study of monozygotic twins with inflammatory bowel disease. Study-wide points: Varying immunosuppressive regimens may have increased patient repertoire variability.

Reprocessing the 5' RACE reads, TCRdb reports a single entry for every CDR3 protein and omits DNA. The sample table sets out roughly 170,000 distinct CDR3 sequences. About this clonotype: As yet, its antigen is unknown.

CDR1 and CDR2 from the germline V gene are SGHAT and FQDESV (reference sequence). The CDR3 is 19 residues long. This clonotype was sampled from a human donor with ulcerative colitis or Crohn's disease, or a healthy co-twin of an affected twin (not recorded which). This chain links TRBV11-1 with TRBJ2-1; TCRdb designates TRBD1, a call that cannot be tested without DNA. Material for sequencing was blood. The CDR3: CASSLGWGQGSFSYNEQFF.